The 5 T cell receptor beta chains below come from one sample, sequenced in a study of long-term antiretroviral therapy in people with HIV. The assay, immunoSEQ v3.0, was run at survey level. The repertoire was sequenced with immunoSEQ multiplex PCR; TCRdb's copy has only in-frame clones and lacks some. This table holds about 39,000 clones, 80% to 90% found once. Source: unsorted PBMCs, taken just before starting antiretroviral therapy. These receptors came from a woman between 18 and 30 years old with HIV.

In this sample, this clone turned up once. The V gene is TRBV20-1, the J gene TRBJ2-7, with D hard to call. Trimming removed 5 bases from V and 3 bases from J, with 8 bases in between. There are 11 residues in the CDR3. Germline CDR1 and CDR2: DFQATT and SNEGSKA (reference sequence). CDR3 sequence (DNA): TGCAGTGCTGTACAAATCTACGAGCAGTACTTC. Translation: CSAVQIYEQYF.

V and J are TRBV4-3 and TRBJ2-1; D not certain. This CDR3 has 16 residues. Germline CDR1 and CDR2: LGHNA and YSLEER. V lost 0 bases and J 12 bases, leaving 21 bases between the germline ends. The CDR3 is CASSQEADSGLLPQFF. Here the CDR3 DNA reads TGCGCCAGCAGCCAAGAGGCAGACTCTGGTCTACTACCGCAGTTCTTC.

Concerning this clone itself: The sample has other DNA sequences that encode this CDR3 too. The rearrangement joins TRBV5-1 to TRBJ2-7; tentative D call: TRBD2 (6 bases). The V gene lost 5 bases and the J gene lost 4 bases, with 22 bases spanning the gap. The V gene's germline CDR1 is SGHRS and CDR2 YFSETQ. CDR3 length: 16 amino acids. The CDR3 bases are TGCGCCAGCAGTCGAATCCAAGGAGGGCCTGGGTACGAGCAGTACTTC. Translating it yields CASSRIQGGPGYEQYF.

The chain is built from TRBV2 and TRBJ2-7; D could derive from TRBD1 or TRBD2 (6 bases each). The V end was cut by 5 bases, the J end by 2 bases, with 7 bases between. Germline CDR1 SNHLY, CDR2 FYNNEI. The CDR3 runs 12 residues. This CDR3 is CASSRGAYEQYF. The CDR3 nucleotides read TGTGCCAGCAGTAGGGGGGCCTACGAGCAGTACTTC.

This clone was seen once. The V and J genes are TRBV4-3 and TRBJ2-7, with 7 positions matching TRBD2. Per germline, CDR1 LGHNA and CDR2 YSLEER. V gave up 8 bases and J gave up 2 bases; unmatched junction bases: 12. The CDR3 has 15 amino acids. The CDR3 DNA follows: TGCGCCAGCGAGGCGGGAGAGTTGCAAACCTACGAGCAGTACTTC. As protein: CASEAGELQTYEQYF.